This TCR beta chain was captured in a study of T cell changes during pregnancy in multiple sclerosis. Method: immunoSEQ multiplex PCR; TCRdb's copy keeps in-frame clones and lacks some. This repertoire shows 28,000 or so clones, 90% to 95% found once; its top ten account for under 8%. The TCR originated in a female donor with multiple sclerosis, enrolled in a pregnancy study. This specimen was CD8+ T cells from peripheral blood mononuclear cells, taken before pregnancy.

The CDR3 coding sequence is TGTGCCAGCAGCGAGGACGGGAGGGGGATTGAAGCTTTCTTT. Amino acid sequence: CASSEDGRGIEAFF. V gene TRBV7-9 combines with J gene TRBJ1-1; weak D call: TRBD1 (6 bases). Germline CDR1 and CDR2: SEHNR and FQNEAQ (reference sequence). The CDR3 covers 14 residues. The V end lost 5 bases, the J end lost 7 bases, and 17 bases lay between the germline ends. Based on the CDR3 plus reference TRBV7-9 and TRBJ1-1, the full variable domain is DTGVSQNPRHKITKRGQNVTFRCDPISEHNRLYWYRQTLGQGPEFLTYFQNEAQLEKSRLLSDRFSAERPKGSFSTLEIQRTEQGDSAMYLCASSEDGRGIEAFFGQGTRLTVV.